The clone carrying this T cell receptor (beta chain) was picked up many times. The cDNA came from 5'RACE with 10-nucleotide random UMIs. TCRdb reprocessed the 5' RACE reads with MiXCR, giving one entry per CDR3 protein. The sample lists approximately 44,000 distinct CDR3 sequences, approximately 15% occurring once. The data are from a study of neurological immune-mediated disorders. The cells used in sorted libraries, CD4+ or CD8+ T cells, numbered roughly 910,000. V was cut by 6 bases and J by 10 bases, with 19 bases left in between. This CDR3 comprises 13 residues. The material sequenced was CD4+ T cells from blood. The chain couples TRBV12-3 or TRBV12-4 to TRBJ2-7; D tentatively fits TRBD1 or TRBD2 (5 bases each). The source is a woman aged 60 to 75 with HTLV-1-associated myelopathy (HAM/TSP). CDR3 sequence: CASSSGPPTKQYF. Here the CDR3 DNA reads TGTGCCAGCAGCTCGGGGCCCCCTACGAAACAGTACTTC.